What follows is one T cell receptor (beta chain) and its context. This record belongs to a study of blood T cell repertoires in COVID-19. About the research overall: From the United States, Italy and Spain came samples of acute and convalescent COVID-19. PBMCs, B-cell-depleted T cells, or T cells provided the cDNA or gDNA that made up the material.

Per the original methods: Amplification from reference gene primers served as the basis for estimated nucleated cell counts. Libraries were prepared by immunoSEQ multiplex PCR; TCRdb keeps only in-frame clonotypes and omits some of them. V and J calls and clone size follow that table, whereas D and trimming were derived from the DNA. The sample has about 360,000 clones, over 65% seen once; the top ten hold roughly 1.1%. Germline values: CDR1 SGHVS, CDR2 FNYEAQ. This CDR3 has 17 residues. Unmatched junction bases numbered 10, after V lost 3 bases and J lost 2 bases. Material for sequencing was peripheral blood. The chain links TRBV7-6 to TRBJ1-3; 7 bases line up with TRBD1. The receptor's source is a human donor with acute or convalescent COVID-19. The donor label of this sample is uncertain. The CDR3 loop reads CASSFDRVLRTGNTIYF. CDR3 nucleotides: TGTGCCAGCAGCTTCGACAGGGTTTTGAGGACTGGAAACACCATATATTTT.